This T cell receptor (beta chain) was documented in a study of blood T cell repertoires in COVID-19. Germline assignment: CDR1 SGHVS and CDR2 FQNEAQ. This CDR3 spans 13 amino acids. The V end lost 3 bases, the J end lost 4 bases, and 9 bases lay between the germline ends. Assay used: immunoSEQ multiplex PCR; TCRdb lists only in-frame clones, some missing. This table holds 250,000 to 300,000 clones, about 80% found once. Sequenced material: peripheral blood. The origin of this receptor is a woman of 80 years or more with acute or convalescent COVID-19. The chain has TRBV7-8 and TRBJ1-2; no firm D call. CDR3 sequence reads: CASSFTQVYGYTF. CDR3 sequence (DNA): TGTGCCAGCAGCTTTACTCAAGTCTATGGCTACACCTTC. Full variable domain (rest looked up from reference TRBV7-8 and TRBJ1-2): GAGVSQSPRYKVAKRGQDVALRCDPISGHVSLFWYQQALGQGPEFLTYFQNEAQLDKSGLPSDRFFAERPEGSVSTLKIQRTQQEDSAVYLCASSFTQVYGYTFGSGTRLTVV.